This is a list of T cell receptor beta chains from one sample in a study of blood T cells in healthy people across ages. A single record per CDR3 protein comes from TCRdb applying MiXCR to the 5' RACE reads. Among roughly 1.5 million distinct CDR3 sequences listed, 35% to 45% were seen once. Specimen: blood. These receptors were taken from a young woman in good health. Each CDR3 is given with its conserved first and last residue. D genes are given only for firm matches. Some rows have no size entry. The others give once, few or many, or a class for an expanded clone.

v_gene: TRBV20-1; d_gene: .; len: 15; abundance: few; j_gene: TRBJ1-5; CDR3nt: TGCAGTGCTAGGCTCGGGGTCGTAAGCAATCAGCCCCAGCATTTT; CDR3aa: CSARLGVVSNQPQHF
v_gene: TRBV12-3/TRBV12-4; d_gene: TRBD1; len: 15; abundance: .; j_gene: TRBJ1-2; CDR3nt: TGTGCCAGCAGTTCAGTGGACAGGGAACGGAGTGGCTACACCTTC; CDR3aa: CASSSVDRERSGYTF
v_gene: TRBV6-5; d_gene: .; len: 15; abundance: .; j_gene: TRBJ1-1; CDR3nt: TGTGCCAGCAGTTACTCGGTAGGAGAGAACACTGAAGCTTTCTTT; CDR3aa: CASSYSVGENTEAFF
v_gene: TRBV19; d_gene: .; len: 14; abundance: .; j_gene: TRBJ1-5; CDR3nt: TGTGCCAGTACCCCGTGGGAGAGCAATCAGCCCCAGCATTTT; CDR3aa: CASTPWESNQPQHF
v_gene: TRBV14; d_gene: .; len: 13; abundance: .; j_gene: TRBJ1-5; CDR3nt: TGTGCCAGCAGCCTCACAGATGGTCAGCCCCAGCATTTT; CDR3aa: CASSLTDGQPQHF
v_gene: TRBV13; d_gene: TRBD1; len: 19; abundance: few; j_gene: TRBJ1-2; CDR3nt: TGTGCCAGCAGCTTACTTGCGAGGCTTGGAGGGGGCAGTACCTATGGCTACACCTTC; CDR3aa: CASSLLARLGGGSTYGYTF
v_gene: TRBV7-8; d_gene: .; len: 14; abundance: .; j_gene: TRBJ1-5; CDR3nt: TGTGCCAGCAGCTTAGGCCGATTCAATCAGCCCCAGCATTTT; CDR3aa: CASSLGRFNQPQHF
v_gene: TRBV9; d_gene: TRBD2; len: 13; abundance: few; j_gene: TRBJ2-3; CDR3nt: TGTGCCAGCAGCGCCGGACTAGCCGGTACGCAGTATTTT; CDR3aa: CASSAGLAGTQYF
v_gene: TRBV7-2; d_gene: .; len: 17; abundance: few; j_gene: TRBJ2-5; CDR3nt: TGTGCCAGCAGCTTAGCCCTCGAGGGGGTCCTTCGGAAGACCCAGTACTTC; CDR3aa: CASSLALEGVLRKTQYF
v_gene: TRBV9; d_gene: .; len: 15; abundance: .; j_gene: TRBJ2-1; CDR3nt: TGTGCCAGCAGCGCCCAGGGGGGGACTTACAATGAGCAGTTCTTC; CDR3aa: CASSAQGGTYNEQFF
v_gene: TRBV6-5; d_gene: .; len: 13; abundance: .; j_gene: TRBJ2-1; CDR3nt: TGTGCCAGTCGAACGATGTCCTACAATGAGCAGTTCTTC; CDR3aa: CASRTMSYNEQFF
v_gene: TRBV4-1; d_gene: .; len: 15; abundance: few; j_gene: TRBJ1-3; CDR3nt: TGCGCCAGCAGCCAAGTTAAGGGAGTAAGAAACACCATATATTTT; CDR3aa: CASSQVKGVRNTIYF
v_gene: TRBV12-3/TRBV12-4; d_gene: TRBD2; len: 16; abundance: .; j_gene: TRBJ2-7; CDR3nt: TGTGCCAGCAGTTTTCTCCCTAGCGGGGAGGCCAATGAGCAGTACTTC; CDR3aa: CASSFLPSGEANEQYF
v_gene: TRBV20-1; d_gene: TRBD1; len: 15; abundance: .; j_gene: TRBJ1-6; CDR3nt: TGCAGTGCTAGAGGGACAGGGTCCTATAATTCACCCCTCCACTTT; CDR3aa: CSARGTGSYNSPLHF
v_gene: TRBV27; d_gene: .; len: 16; abundance: .; j_gene: TRBJ2-4; CDR3nt: TGTGCCAGCACCCCAACCGGGTACGTGGCCTACAATGAGCAGTACTTC; CDR3aa: CASTPTGYVAYNEQYF
v_gene: TRBV7-9; d_gene: TRBD1; len: 13; abundance: .; j_gene: TRBJ1-2; CDR3nt: TGTGCCAGCAGAGGACAGGTCATCTATGGCTACACCTTC; CDR3aa: CASRGQVIYGYTF
v_gene: TRBV4-3; d_gene: .; len: 16; abundance: few; j_gene: TRBJ1-1; CDR3nt: TGCGCCAGCAGCCCCCAAAAGGGCCAGGTTGGGACTGAAGCTTTCTTT; CDR3aa: CASSPQKGQVGTEAFF
v_gene: TRBV7-2; d_gene: TRBD1; len: 18; abundance: few; j_gene: TRBJ2-3; CDR3nt: TGTGCCAGCAGCCGAGTTTCAAGGACAGGGGGCGTCACAGATACGCAGTATTTT; CDR3aa: CASSRVSRTGGVTDTQYF
v_gene: TRBV27; d_gene: TRBD2; len: 18; abundance: .; j_gene: TRBJ2-7; CDR3nt: TGTGCCAACAGTTTATCCCTCCTGAAAGCGGGGGTATACAATGAGCAGTACTTC; CDR3aa: CANSLSLLKAGVYNEQYF
v_gene: TRBV7-9; d_gene: .; len: 15; abundance: .; j_gene: TRBJ2-5; CDR3nt: TGTGCCAGCAGCCGTCGGCTCAAGGAGGTAGAGACCCAGTACTTC; CDR3aa: CASSRRLKEVETQYF
v_gene: TRBV7-2; d_gene: .; len: 12; abundance: once; j_gene: TRBJ2-7; CDR3nt: TGTGCCAGCAGCTCCCGTTCTCCCGAGCAGTACTTC; CDR3aa: CASSSRSPEQYF